Listed below are T cell receptor beta chains from one sample, sequenced in a study of blood T cell repertoires in COVID-19. This table comes from immunoSEQ multiplex PCR, and its TCRdb copy is limited to in-frame clones, with some not included. The sample yields 100,000 to 150,000 clones, about four fifths seen once. Input material: peripheral blood. The receptors originated from a man aged 55 to 70 with acute or convalescent COVID-19. Both conserved end residues are part of each CDR3. D genes are given only for firm matches. Expanded clones get a size class; other rows say once, few or many, or leave the size out.

d_call: -
j_call: TRBJ2-3
clone_size: -
v_call: TRBV4-1
cdr3_nt: TGCGCCAGCAGCCAAGGGGACTTCTCTAGCACAGATACGCAGTATTTT
cdr3_aa: CASSQGDFSSTDTQYF

d_call: TRBD2
j_call: TRBJ2-1
clone_size: -
v_call: TRBV5-1
cdr3_nt: TGCGCCAGCAGCCCGACTAGCCTCCGATACAATGAGCAGTTCTTC
cdr3_aa: CASSPTSLRYNEQFF

d_call: TRBD1
j_call: TRBJ2-3
clone_size: -
v_call: TRBV10-1
cdr3_nt: TGCGCCAGCAGTGTAGGGGGCGACGCAGATACGCAGTATTTT
cdr3_aa: CASSVGGDADTQYF

d_call: -
j_call: TRBJ2-7
clone_size: -
v_call: TRBV5-1
cdr3_nt: TGCGCCAGCAGCTTGTATCCGCGTCTAAGCGAGCAGTACTTC
cdr3_aa: CASSLYPRLSEQYF

d_call: TRBD2
j_call: TRBJ2-5
clone_size: -
v_call: TRBV12-5
cdr3_nt: TGTGCTAGTGGTTTACCCGGGGGGAAGACCCAGTACTTC
cdr3_aa: CASGLPGGKTQYF

d_call: TRBD2
j_call: TRBJ2-3
clone_size: -
v_call: TRBV7-2
cdr3_nt: TGTGCCAGCAGCTTAGCGGCGGGGGGCACAGATACGCAGTATTTT
cdr3_aa: CASSLAAGGTDTQYF

d_call: -
j_call: TRBJ2-7
clone_size: -
v_call: TRBV7-9
cdr3_nt: TGTGCCAGCAGCTTAGCTAGTAACGAGCAGTACTTC
cdr3_aa: CASSLASNEQYF

d_call: -
j_call: TRBJ1-4
clone_size: few
v_call: TRBV6-2/TRBV6-3
cdr3_nt: TGTGCCAGCAGTTACTCGAGCGGTGCTAATGAAAAACTGTTTTTT
cdr3_aa: CASSYSSGANEKLFF

d_call: -
j_call: TRBJ2-2
clone_size: -
v_call: TRBV5-6
cdr3_nt: TGTGCCAGCAGCTTGGGTAGCGGACAGAACACCGGGGAGCTGTTTTTT
cdr3_aa: CASSLGSGQNTGELFF

d_call: -
j_call: TRBJ1-1
clone_size: -
v_call: TRBV29-1
cdr3_nt: TGCAGCGTTGAGTTGGGGGCGAGGACTGAAGCTTTCTTT
cdr3_aa: CSVELGARTEAFF

d_call: -
j_call: TRBJ2-7
clone_size: -
v_call: TRBV5-1
cdr3_nt: TGCGCCAGCAGCTTGCGGGGGGCTTCCGACGAGCAGTACTTC
cdr3_aa: CASSLRGASDEQYF

d_call: TRBD1
j_call: TRBJ2-7
clone_size: -
v_call: TRBV5-6
cdr3_nt: TGTGCCAGCAGCCACCGGGACAGGGGTAGGGACGAGCAGTACTTC
cdr3_aa: CASSHRDRGRDEQYF

d_call: TRBD1
j_call: TRBJ1-6
clone_size: -
v_call: TRBV6-5
cdr3_nt: TGTGCCAGCAGTTATAGCGGGACAGCAACCAATTCACCCCTCCACTTT
cdr3_aa: CASSYSGTATNSPLHF

d_call: TRBD1
j_call: TRBJ1-1
clone_size: -
v_call: TRBV5-5
cdr3_nt: TGTGCCAGCAGTACGGGACAGGGAAAAGCTTTCTTT
cdr3_aa: CASSTGQGKAFF

d_call: -
j_call: TRBJ1-2
clone_size: -
v_call: TRBV24-1
cdr3_nt: TGTGCCACCAGTGACGGGACATTTGGCTACACCTTC
cdr3_aa: CATSDGTFGYTF

d_call: TRBD1
j_call: TRBJ2-7
clone_size: few
v_call: TRBV6-2/TRBV6-3
cdr3_nt: TGTGCCAGCAGTTACACAGGGGGCGAGCAGTACTTC
cdr3_aa: CASSYTGGEQYF

d_call: -
j_call: TRBJ2-2
clone_size: -
v_call: TRBV5-1
cdr3_nt: TGCGCCAGCAGCCTACCCTTCGCGAACACCGGGGAGCTGTTTTTT
cdr3_aa: CASSLPFANTGELFF

d_call: -
j_call: TRBJ2-7
clone_size: -
v_call: TRBV19
cdr3_nt: TGTGCCAGTAGTATAGGAAGAGCTTTCTACGAGCAGTACTTC
cdr3_aa: CASSIGRAFYEQYF

d_call: TRBD1
j_call: TRBJ2-2
clone_size: -
v_call: TRBV2
cdr3_nt: TGTGCCAGCAGTCGACAGGGCGGAACCGGGGAGCTGTTTTTT
cdr3_aa: CASSRQGGTGELFF

d_call: TRBD2
j_call: TRBJ2-2
clone_size: once
v_call: TRBV18
cdr3_nt: TGTGCCAGCTCACCATTGTTGCTAGCGGAGGCGAGCACCGGGGAGCTGTTTTTT
cdr3_aa: CASSPLLLAEASTGELFF

d_call: TRBD1
j_call: TRBJ1-2
clone_size: -
v_call: TRBV5-4
cdr3_nt: TGTGCCAGCAGCTTGACAGGGGATAACTATGGCTACACCTTC
cdr3_aa: CASSLTGDNYGYTF

d_call: -
j_call: TRBJ1-3
clone_size: -
v_call: TRBV5-1
cdr3_nt: TGCGCCAGCAGCTTGGACCCTGACAGAATAGACACTGGAAACACCATATATTTT
cdr3_aa: CASSLDPDRIDTGNTIYF

d_call: TRBD1
j_call: TRBJ2-3
clone_size: -
v_call: TRBV5-1
cdr3_nt: TGCGCCAGCAGCCGAGGTCCGGGACAGGTATTTACAGATACGCAGTATTTT
cdr3_aa: CASSRGPGQVFTDTQYF

d_call: TRBD2
j_call: TRBJ2-5
clone_size: -
v_call: TRBV27
cdr3_nt: TGTGCCAGCAGTTTACAAGCGGGAGGGCCGGGGGAGACCCAGTACTTC
cdr3_aa: CASSLQAGGPGETQYF

d_call: TRBD2
j_call: TRBJ2-1
clone_size: -
v_call: TRBV6-5
cdr3_nt: TGTGCCAGCAGTCCTGGACTAGCAGCTTACAATGAGCAGTTCTTC
cdr3_aa: CASSPGLAAYNEQFF

d_call: -
j_call: TRBJ1-4
clone_size: -
v_call: TRBV28
cdr3_nt: TGTGCCAGCAGTCAGGATGCAGGGGTGGGAAAACTGTTTTTT
cdr3_aa: CASSQDAGVGKLFF

d_call: TRBD2
j_call: TRBJ2-2
clone_size: -
v_call: TRBV5-1
cdr3_nt: TGCGCCAGCAGCACGGGACTACCGGGTGGCGGGGAGCTGTTTTTT
cdr3_aa: CASSTGLPGGGELFF

d_call: TRBD2
j_call: TRBJ2-3
clone_size: few
v_call: TRBV7-8
cdr3_nt: TGTGCCAGCAGCTTAGTTAGCGGGAGGGCCGCAGATACGCAGTATTTT
cdr3_aa: CASSLVSGRAADTQYF

d_call: TRBD2
j_call: TRBJ2-2
clone_size: few
v_call: TRBV7-2
cdr3_nt: TGTGCCAGCAGCTCACTAGCGGGAGGGCCAGACACCGGGGAGCTGTTTTTT
cdr3_aa: CASSSLAGGPDTGELFF

d_call: TRBD2
j_call: TRBJ2-3
clone_size: once
v_call: TRBV5-1
cdr3_nt: TGCGCCAGCAGCTTAAGTCGGGGCGGGGGTAGGACAGATACGCAGTATTTT
cdr3_aa: CASSLSRGGGRTDTQYF

d_call: TRBD1
j_call: TRBJ2-7
clone_size: -
v_call: TRBV9
cdr3_nt: TGTGCCAGCAGCGGCGGGACAGGGTACGAGCAGTACTTC
cdr3_aa: CASSGGTGYEQYF

d_call: TRBD1
j_call: TRBJ1-4
clone_size: -
v_call: TRBV5-1
cdr3_nt: TGCGCCAGCAGCTCCCGTACAGGGGCACCACTTAATGAAAAACTGTTTTTT
cdr3_aa: CASSSRTGAPLNEKLFF

d_call: -
j_call: TRBJ2-7
clone_size: -
v_call: TRBV5-1
cdr3_nt: TGCGCCAGCAGCTTAGGAGGTTTCGCCTACGAGCAGTACTTC
cdr3_aa: CASSLGGFAYEQYF

d_call: TRBD1
j_call: TRBJ1-1
clone_size: -
v_call: TRBV29-1
cdr3_nt: TGCAGCGTTGGAATACGGACAGGGGTCGCTGAAGCTTTCTTT
cdr3_aa: CSVGIRTGVAEAFF

d_call: TRBD2
j_call: TRBJ2-2
clone_size: -
v_call: TRBV7-3
cdr3_nt: TGTGCCAGCAGCTTACAGAGCGGGAGTAACACCGGGGAGCTGTTTTTT
cdr3_aa: CASSLQSGSNTGELFF

d_call: TRBD1
j_call: TRBJ2-5
clone_size: -
v_call: TRBV4-1
cdr3_nt: TGCGCCAGCAGCCAAGATCGGGGACAGGGAAGCGAGACCCAGTACTTC
cdr3_aa: CASSQDRGQGSETQYF

d_call: TRBD2
j_call: TRBJ2-2
clone_size: -
v_call: TRBV7-3
cdr3_nt: TGTGCCAGCAGCCCACTAGCGGGAGGGCCGGACACCGGGGAGCTGTTTTTT
cdr3_aa: CASSPLAGGPDTGELFF

d_call: -
j_call: TRBJ2-7
clone_size: -
v_call: TRBV19
cdr3_nt: TGTGCCAGTAGTACGCAGGGTGGTGAGCAGTACTTC
cdr3_aa: CASSTQGGEQYF

d_call: -
j_call: TRBJ1-1
clone_size: -
v_call: TRBV28
cdr3_nt: TGTGCCGGAGGGAGGGCGGATAACACTGAAGCTTTCTTT
cdr3_aa: CAGGRADNTEAFF

d_call: -
j_call: TRBJ1-2
clone_size: -
v_call: TRBV7-2
cdr3_nt: TGTGCCAGCAGCTTAGGAACAGGGAGCTACTATGGCTACACCTTC
cdr3_aa: CASSLGTGSYYGYTF

d_call: TRBD1
j_call: TRBJ1-1
clone_size: once
v_call: TRBV5-1
cdr3_nt: TGCGCCAGCAGCTGGGGACAGGGAAACACTGAAGCTTTCTTT
cdr3_aa: CASSWGQGNTEAFF

d_call: -
j_call: TRBJ2-5
clone_size: -
v_call: TRBV30
cdr3_nt: TGTGCCTGGAGCCCAAATTCTAGGACCCAGTACTTC
cdr3_aa: CAWSPNSRTQYF

d_call: -
j_call: TRBJ2-5
clone_size: -
v_call: TRBV7-8
cdr3_nt: TGTGCCAGCAGCTTAAGTCAGGGGCAAGAGACCCAGTACTTC
cdr3_aa: CASSLSQGQETQYF

d_call: -
j_call: TRBJ2-3
clone_size: -
v_call: TRBV5-1
cdr3_nt: TGCGCCAGCAGCGGGGGGAGTAGCACAGATACGCAGTATTTT
cdr3_aa: CASSGGSSTDTQYF

d_call: TRBD2
j_call: TRBJ2-3
clone_size: few
v_call: TRBV30
cdr3_nt: TGTGCCTGGAGTGGCATAGCGGGGGCCCGCACAGATACGCAGTATTTT
cdr3_aa: CAWSGIAGARTDTQYF

d_call: -
j_call: TRBJ2-5
clone_size: once
v_call: TRBV10-1
cdr3_nt: TGCGCCAGCAGTGAGTCTCGACCGGAGGAGACCCAGTACTTC
cdr3_aa: CASSESRPEETQYF

d_call: TRBD2
j_call: TRBJ2-7
clone_size: -
v_call: TRBV9
cdr3_nt: TGTGCCAGCAGCGTAACCGGGACTAGCGGTTCCTACGAGCAGTACTTC
cdr3_aa: CASSVTGTSGSYEQYF

d_call: TRBD1
j_call: TRBJ1-6
clone_size: once
v_call: TRBV12-5
cdr3_nt: TGTGCTAGTGGTTTAGGGACAGGTTCGCGATCACCCCTCCACTTT
cdr3_aa: CASGLGTGSRSPLHF

d_call: -
j_call: TRBJ1-1
clone_size: -
v_call: TRBV12-3/TRBV12-4
cdr3_nt: TGTGCCAGCATTCTAGGTTTAAACACTGAAGCTTTCTTT
cdr3_aa: CASILGLNTEAFF

d_call: -
j_call: TRBJ1-6
clone_size: -
v_call: TRBV5-1
cdr3_nt: TGCGCCAGCAGCTTGGTACAGGCTATTCATTCACCCCTCCACTTT
cdr3_aa: CASSLVQAIHSPLHF

d_call: -
j_call: TRBJ1-1
clone_size: once
v_call: TRBV12-5
cdr3_nt: TGTGCTAGTGGTTTGCCACAACCGGGAGACACTGAAGCTTTCTTT
cdr3_aa: CASGLPQPGDTEAFF

d_call: -
j_call: TRBJ2-7
clone_size: -
v_call: TRBV7-2
cdr3_nt: TGTGCCAGCAGCTTAGTGGGCAGCTCCTACGAGCAGTACTTC
cdr3_aa: CASSLVGSSYEQYF

d_call: -
j_call: TRBJ2-1
clone_size: -
v_call: TRBV23-1
cdr3_nt: TGCGCCAGCAGTCAAAAACAGGATCACAATGAGCAGTTCTTC
cdr3_aa: CASSQKQDHNEQFF

d_call: -
j_call: TRBJ2-2
clone_size: -
v_call: TRBV7-9
cdr3_nt: TGTGCCAGCAGCTCTAGCGATCGGGACACCGGGGAGCTGTTTTTT
cdr3_aa: CASSSSDRDTGELFF